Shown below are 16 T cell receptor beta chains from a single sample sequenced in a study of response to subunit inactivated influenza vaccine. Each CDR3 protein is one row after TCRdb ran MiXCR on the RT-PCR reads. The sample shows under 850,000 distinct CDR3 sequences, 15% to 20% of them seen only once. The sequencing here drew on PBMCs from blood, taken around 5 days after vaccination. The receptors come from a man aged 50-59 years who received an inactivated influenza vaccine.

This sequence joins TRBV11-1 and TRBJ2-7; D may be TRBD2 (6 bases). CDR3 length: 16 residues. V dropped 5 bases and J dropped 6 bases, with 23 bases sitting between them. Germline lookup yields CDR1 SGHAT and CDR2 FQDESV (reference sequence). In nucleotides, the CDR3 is TGTGCCAGCAGCCTTCACCCGACTAGACCCAGTCGCGAGCAGTACTTC. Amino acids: CASSLHPTRPSREQYF.

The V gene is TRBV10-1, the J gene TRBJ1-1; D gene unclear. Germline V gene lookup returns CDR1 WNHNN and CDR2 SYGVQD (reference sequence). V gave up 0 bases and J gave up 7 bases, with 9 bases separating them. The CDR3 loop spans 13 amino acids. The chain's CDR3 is CASSESYAGEAFF. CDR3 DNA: TGCGCCAGCAGTGAGTCGTATGCGGGTGAAGCTTTCTTT.

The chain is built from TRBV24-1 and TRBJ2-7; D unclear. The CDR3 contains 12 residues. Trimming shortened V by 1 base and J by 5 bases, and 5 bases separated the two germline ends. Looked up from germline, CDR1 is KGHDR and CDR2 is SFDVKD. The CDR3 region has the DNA TGTGCCACCAGTGATTTTACAGACGAGCAGTACTTC. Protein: CATSDFTDEQYF.

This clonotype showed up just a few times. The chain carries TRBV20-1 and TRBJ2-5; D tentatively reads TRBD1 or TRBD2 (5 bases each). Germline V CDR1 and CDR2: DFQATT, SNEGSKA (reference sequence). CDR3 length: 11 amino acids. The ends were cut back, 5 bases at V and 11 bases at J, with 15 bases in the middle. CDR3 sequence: CSAPGTPYQYF. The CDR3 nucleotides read TGCAGTGCTCCCGGGACCCCATATCAGTACTTC.

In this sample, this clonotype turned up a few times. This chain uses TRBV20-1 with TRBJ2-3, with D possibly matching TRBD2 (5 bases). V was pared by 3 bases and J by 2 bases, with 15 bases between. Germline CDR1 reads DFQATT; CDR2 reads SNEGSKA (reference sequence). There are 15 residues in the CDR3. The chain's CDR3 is CSAREVPGNTDTQYF. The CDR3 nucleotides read TGCAGTGCTAGGGAGGTTCCGGGTAACACAGATACGCAGTATTTT.

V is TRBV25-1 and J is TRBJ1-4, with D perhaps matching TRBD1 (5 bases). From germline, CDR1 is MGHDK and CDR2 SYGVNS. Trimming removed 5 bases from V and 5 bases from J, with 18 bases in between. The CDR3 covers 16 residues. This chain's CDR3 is CASSPHQAGQNEKLFF. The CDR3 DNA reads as TGTGCCAGCAGTCCCCACCAGGCAGGGCAAAATGAAAAACTGTTTTTT.

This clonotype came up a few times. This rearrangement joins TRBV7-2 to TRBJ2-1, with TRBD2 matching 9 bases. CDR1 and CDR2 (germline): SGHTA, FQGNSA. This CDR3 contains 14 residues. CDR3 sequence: CVSGAGGVYNEQFF. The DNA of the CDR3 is TGTGTCAGTGGGGCGGGAGGGGTATACAATGAGCAGTTCTTC.

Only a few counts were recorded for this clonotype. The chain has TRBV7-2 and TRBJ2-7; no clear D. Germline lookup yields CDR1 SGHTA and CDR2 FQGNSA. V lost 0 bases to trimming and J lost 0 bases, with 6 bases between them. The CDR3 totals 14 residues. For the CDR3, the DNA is TGTGCCAGCAGCTTAGCCCAGGTCTCCTACGAGCAGTACTTC. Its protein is CASSLAQVSYEQYF.

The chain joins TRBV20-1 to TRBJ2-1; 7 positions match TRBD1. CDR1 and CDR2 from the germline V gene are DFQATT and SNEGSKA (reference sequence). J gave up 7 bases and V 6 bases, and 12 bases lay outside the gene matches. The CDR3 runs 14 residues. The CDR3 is CSALGAGQANEQFF. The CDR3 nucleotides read TGCAGTGCCCTCGGGGCAGGACAGGCAAATGAGCAGTTCTTC.

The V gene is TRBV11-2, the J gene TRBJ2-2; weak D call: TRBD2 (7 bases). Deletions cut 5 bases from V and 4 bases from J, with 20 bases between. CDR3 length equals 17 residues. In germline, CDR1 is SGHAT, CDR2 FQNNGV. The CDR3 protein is CASSHPRGGRFTGELFF. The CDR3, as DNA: TGTGCCAGCAGCCACCCGAGGGGGGGGCGCTTCACCGGGGAGCTGTTTTTT. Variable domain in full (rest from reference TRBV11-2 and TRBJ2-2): EAGVAQSPRYKIIEKRQSVAFWCNPISGHATLYWYQQILGQGPKLLIQFQNNGVVDDSQLPKDRFSAERLKGVDSTLKIQPAKLEDSAVYLCASSHPRGGRFTGELFFGEGSRLTVL.

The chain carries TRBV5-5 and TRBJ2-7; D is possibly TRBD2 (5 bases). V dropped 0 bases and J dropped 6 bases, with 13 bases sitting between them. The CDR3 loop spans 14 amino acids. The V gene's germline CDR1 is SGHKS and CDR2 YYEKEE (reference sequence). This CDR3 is CASSLAGAGPEQYF. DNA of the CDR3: TGTGCCAGCAGCTTGGCCGGTGCGGGCCCCGAGCAGTACTTC.

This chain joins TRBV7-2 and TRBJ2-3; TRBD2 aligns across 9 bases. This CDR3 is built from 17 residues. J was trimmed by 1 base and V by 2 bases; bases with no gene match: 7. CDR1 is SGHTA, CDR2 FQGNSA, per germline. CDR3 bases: TGTGCCAGCAGCTTATTCGGGACTAGCATTGGCACAGATACGCAGTATTTT. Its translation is CASSLFGTSIGTDTQYF.

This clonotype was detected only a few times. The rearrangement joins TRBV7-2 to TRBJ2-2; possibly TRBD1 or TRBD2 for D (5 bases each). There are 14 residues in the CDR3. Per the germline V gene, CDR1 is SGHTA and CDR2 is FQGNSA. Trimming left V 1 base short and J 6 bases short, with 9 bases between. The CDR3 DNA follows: TGTGCCAGCAGCTTAGGTGGGGGTCCCGGGGAGCTGTTTTTT. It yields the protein CASSLGGGPGELFF.

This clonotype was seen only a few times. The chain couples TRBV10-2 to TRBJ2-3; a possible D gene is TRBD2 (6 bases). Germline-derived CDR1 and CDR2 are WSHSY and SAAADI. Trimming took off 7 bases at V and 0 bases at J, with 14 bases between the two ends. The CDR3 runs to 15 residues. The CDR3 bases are TGCGCCAGCACCGTCCCTAGCGATAGCACAGATACGCAGTATTTT. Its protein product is CASTVPSDSTDTQYF.

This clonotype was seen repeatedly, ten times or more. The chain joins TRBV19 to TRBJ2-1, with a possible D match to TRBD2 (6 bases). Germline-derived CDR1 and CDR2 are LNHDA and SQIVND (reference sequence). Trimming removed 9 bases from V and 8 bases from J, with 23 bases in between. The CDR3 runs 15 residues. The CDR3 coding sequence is TGTGCCAGCTCCTTTGGCGGGATCGGAGGCCATGAGCAGTTCTTC. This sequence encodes CASSFGGIGGHEQFF.

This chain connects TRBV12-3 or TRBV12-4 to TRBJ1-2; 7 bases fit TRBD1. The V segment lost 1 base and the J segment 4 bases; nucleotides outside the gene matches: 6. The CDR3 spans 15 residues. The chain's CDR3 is CASSLGGQRAYGYTF. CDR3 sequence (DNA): TGTGCCAGCAGTTTAGGGGGACAGAGGGCCTATGGCTACACCTTC.